This T cell receptor delta chain originates from a study of γδ T cells in repeated Plasmodium falciparum infection. CDR1 is TSWWSYY and CDR2 is QGS in the germline V gene. CDR3 length equals 14 residues. There are a few counts of this clone. A far bigger clonotype differs at one base, so this is likely a read error. Other DNA sequences of this sample code for an identical CDR3. TCRdb re-processed the multiplex PCR reads via CATT. The table has tens of thousands of delta-chain clones, 1.4% seen once; the top ten hold approximately 10%. Bulk repertoires came from Vgamma9/Vdelta2+ or Vdelta2-negative gammadelta T cells flow-sorted from PBMC.

Sequenced sample: gamma-delta T cells from blood. The rearrangement uses TRDV1 and TRDJ1, with D possibly TRDD3 on 5 matching bases. The J gene, missing from TCRdb, was assigned here through DNA to germline matching. This clonotype was obtained from a pool of human donors (malaria-infected and uninfected, not separated). The CDR3 nucleotides are TGCGCTCTTGGGGTCATCAGGTCCACCGATAAACTCATCTTT. Its translation is CALGVIRSTDKLIF.